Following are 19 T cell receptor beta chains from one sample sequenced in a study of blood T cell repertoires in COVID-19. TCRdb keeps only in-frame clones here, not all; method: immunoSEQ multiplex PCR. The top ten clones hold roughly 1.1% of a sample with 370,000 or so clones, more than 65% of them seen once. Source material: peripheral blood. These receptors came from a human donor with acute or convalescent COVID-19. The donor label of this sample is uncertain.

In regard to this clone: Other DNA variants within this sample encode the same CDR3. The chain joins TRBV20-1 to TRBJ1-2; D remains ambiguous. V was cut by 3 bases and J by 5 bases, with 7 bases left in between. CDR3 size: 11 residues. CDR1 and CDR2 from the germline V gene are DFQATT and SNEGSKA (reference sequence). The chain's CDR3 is CSARVQYGYTF. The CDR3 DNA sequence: TGCAGTGCTAGGGTTCAGTATGGCTACACCTTC.

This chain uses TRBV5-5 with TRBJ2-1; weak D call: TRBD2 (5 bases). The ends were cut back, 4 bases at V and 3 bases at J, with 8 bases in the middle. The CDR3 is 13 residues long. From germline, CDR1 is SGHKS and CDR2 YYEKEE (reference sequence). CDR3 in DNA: TGTGCCAGCAGCGTGACTAACTACAATGAGCAGTTCTTC. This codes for CASSVTNYNEQFF.

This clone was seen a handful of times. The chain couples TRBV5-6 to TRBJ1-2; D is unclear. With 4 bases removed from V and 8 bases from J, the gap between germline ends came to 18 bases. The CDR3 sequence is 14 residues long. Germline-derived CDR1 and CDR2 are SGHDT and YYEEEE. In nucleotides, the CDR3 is TGTGCCAGCAGCATGGGCAGGAACCCCTGGGGCTACACCTTC. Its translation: CASSMGRNPWGYTF.

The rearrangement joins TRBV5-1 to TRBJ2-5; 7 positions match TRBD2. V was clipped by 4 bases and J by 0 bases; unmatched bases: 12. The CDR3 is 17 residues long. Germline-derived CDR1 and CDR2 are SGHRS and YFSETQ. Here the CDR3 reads CASSPTRGGSDQETQYF. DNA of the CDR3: TGCGCCAGCAGCCCCACCCGCGGGGGAAGTGACCAAGAGACCCAGTACTTC.

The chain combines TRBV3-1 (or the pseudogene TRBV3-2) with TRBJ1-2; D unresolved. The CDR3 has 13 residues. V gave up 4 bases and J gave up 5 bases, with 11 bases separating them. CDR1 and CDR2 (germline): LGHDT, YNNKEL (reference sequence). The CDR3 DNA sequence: TGTGCCAGCAGCCTCAGTTACACGTATGGCTACACCTTC. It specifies CASSLSYTYGYTF.

CDR3 DNA sequence: TGTGCCAGCAGCTTGAGCCCTAGCAATCAGCCCCAGCATTTT. This encodes CASSLSPSNQPQHF. The V and J genes are TRBV7-6 and TRBJ1-5, with unresolved D. This CDR3 region has 14 residues. With 3 bases removed from V and 0 bases from J, the gap between germline ends came to 6 bases. Germline CDR1 reads SGHVS; CDR2 reads FNYEAQ.

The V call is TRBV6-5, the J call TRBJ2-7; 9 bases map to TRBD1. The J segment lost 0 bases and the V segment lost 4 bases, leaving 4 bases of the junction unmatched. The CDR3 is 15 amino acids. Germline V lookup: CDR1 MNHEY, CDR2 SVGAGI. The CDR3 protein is CASSLGTGFSYEQYF. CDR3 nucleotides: TGTGCCAGCAGTTTGGGGACAGGGTTCTCCTACGAGCAGTACTTC.

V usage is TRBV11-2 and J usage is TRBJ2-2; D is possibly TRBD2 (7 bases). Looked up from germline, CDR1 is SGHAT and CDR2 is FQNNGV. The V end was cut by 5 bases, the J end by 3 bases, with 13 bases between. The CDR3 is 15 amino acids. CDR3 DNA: TGTGCCAGCAGCCCTCGGGGGGCCGACACCGGGGAGCTGTTTTTT. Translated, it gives CASSPRGADTGELFF.

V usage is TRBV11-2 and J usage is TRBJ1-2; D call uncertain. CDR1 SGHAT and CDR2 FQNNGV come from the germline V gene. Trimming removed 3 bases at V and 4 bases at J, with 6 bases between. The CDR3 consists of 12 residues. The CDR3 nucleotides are TGTGCCAGCAGCTTCGAGGGCTATGGCTACACCTTC. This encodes CASSFEGYGYTF.

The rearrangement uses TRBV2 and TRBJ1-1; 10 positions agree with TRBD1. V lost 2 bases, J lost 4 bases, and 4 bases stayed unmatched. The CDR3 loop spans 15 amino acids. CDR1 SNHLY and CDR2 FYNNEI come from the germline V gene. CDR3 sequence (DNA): TGTGCCAGCAGTGAAAGGAGGACAGGGGGCACTGAAGCTTTCTTT. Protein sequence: CASSERRTGGTEAFF.

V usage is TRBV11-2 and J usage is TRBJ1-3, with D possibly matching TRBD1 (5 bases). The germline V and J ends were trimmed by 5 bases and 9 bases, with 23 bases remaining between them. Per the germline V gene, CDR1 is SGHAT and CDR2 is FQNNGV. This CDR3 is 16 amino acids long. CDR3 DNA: TGTGCCAGCAGCGCCGGAGGGACGCTTTCTTCGGGCACCATATATTTT. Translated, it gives CASSAGGTLSSGTIYF. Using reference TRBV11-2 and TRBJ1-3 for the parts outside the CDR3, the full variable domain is EAGVAQSPRYKIIEKRQSVAFWCNPISGHATLYWYQQILGQGPKLLIQFQNNGVVDDSQLPKDRFSAERLKGVDSTLKIQPAKLEDSAVYLCASSAGGTLSSGTIYFGEGSWLTVV.

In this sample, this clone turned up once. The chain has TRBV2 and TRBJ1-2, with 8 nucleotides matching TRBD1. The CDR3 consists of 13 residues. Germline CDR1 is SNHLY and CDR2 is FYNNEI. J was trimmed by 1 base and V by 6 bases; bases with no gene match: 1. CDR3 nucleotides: TGTGCCAGCAGGACAGGGGTTAACTATGGCTACACCTTC. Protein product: CASRTGVNYGYTF.

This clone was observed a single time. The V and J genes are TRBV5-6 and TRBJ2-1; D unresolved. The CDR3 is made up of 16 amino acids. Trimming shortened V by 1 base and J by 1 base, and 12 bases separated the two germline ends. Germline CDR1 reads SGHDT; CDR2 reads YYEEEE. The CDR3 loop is CASSLSGTGSYNEQFF. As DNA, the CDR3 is TGTGCCAGCAGCTTGTCGGGTACCGGGTCCTACAATGAGCAGTTCTTC.

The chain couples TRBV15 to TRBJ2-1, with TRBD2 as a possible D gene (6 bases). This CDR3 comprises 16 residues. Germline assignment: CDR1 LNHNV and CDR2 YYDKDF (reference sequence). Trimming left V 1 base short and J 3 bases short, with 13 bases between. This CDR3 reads CATSRAIAEIYNEQFF. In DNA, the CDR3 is TGTGCCACCAGCAGAGCGATAGCGGAAATCTACAATGAGCAGTTCTTC.

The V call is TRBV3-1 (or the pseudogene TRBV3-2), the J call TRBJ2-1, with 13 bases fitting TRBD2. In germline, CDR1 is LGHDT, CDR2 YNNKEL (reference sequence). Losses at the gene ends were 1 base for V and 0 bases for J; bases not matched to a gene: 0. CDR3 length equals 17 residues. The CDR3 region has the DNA TGTGCCAGCAGCCAAGGGACTAGCGGGAGCTCCTACAATGAGCAGTTCTTC. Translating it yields CASSQGTSGSSYNEQFF.

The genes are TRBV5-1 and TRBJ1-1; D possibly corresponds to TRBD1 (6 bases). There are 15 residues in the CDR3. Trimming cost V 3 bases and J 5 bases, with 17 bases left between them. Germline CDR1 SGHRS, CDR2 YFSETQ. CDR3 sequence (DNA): TGCGCCAGCAGCTCCAGCCCGGCAGGGGTGACTGAAGCTTTCTTT. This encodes CASSSSPAGVTEAFF.

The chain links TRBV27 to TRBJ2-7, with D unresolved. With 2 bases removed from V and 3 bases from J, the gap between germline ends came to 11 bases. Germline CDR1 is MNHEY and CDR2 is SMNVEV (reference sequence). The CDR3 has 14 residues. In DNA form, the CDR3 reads TGTGCCAGCAGTTTAGGTGCGAAAAGCTACGAGCAGTACTTC. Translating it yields CASSLGAKSYEQYF.

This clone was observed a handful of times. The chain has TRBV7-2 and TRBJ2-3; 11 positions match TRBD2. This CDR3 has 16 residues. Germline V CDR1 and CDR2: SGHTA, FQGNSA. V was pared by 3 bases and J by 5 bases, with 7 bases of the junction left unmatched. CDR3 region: CASSFGVAGGEDTQYF. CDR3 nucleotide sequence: TGTGCCAGCAGCTTTGGGGTAGCGGGGGGGGAAGATACGCAGTATTTT.

CDR3 sequence reads: CASSLVSSGSGFNTGELFF. CDR3 nucleotide sequence: TGTGCCAGCAGCTTAGTCTCGAGCGGGAGTGGTTTTAACACCGGGGAGCTGTTTTTT. J is TRBJ2-2 and V is TRBV7-9; 8 bases map to TRBD2. Germline V gives CDR1 SEHNR, CDR2 FQNEAQ (reference sequence). CDR3 length: 19 amino acids. The V gene end was trimmed by 1 base and the J gene end by 2 bases; junction bases not matched to a gene: 12.